Sequencing of this T cell receptor (beta chain) was carried out in a study of shared clonotypes between healthy human individuals. Only in-frame clones appear in the TCRdb table, and some are missing; sequencing was by immunoSEQ multiplex PCR. The sample contains tens of thousands of clones, roughly two thirds of which appear only once. This clone was picked up one time. At one of its ends the junction is not consistent with the germline gene, which may arise from a read error. Germline V gives CDR1 MNHNS, CDR2 SASEGT. The CDR3 sequence is 16 residues long. V usage is TRBV6-1 and J usage is TRBJ1-2; D remains ambiguous. Material for sequencing was memory CD8+ T cells sorted from blood. The subset: CD45RO+ cells pooled with CCR7-negative TemRA cells. The sequence derives from a man aged 25-45 years in good health. CDR3 bases: TGTGCCAGCAGTAAAGCGAAAACTGGGAACTCCTATGGCTACACCTTC. Protein: CASSKAKTGNSYGYTF.